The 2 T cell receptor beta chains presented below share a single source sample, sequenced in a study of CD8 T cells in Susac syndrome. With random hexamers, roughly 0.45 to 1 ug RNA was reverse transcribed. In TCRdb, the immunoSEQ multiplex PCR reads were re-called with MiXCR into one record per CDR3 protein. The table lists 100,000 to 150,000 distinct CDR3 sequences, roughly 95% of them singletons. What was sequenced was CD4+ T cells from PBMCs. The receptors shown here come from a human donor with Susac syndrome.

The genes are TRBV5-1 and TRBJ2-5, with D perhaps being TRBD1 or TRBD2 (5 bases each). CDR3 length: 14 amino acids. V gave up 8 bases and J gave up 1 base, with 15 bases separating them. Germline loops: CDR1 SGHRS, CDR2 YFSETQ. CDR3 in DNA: TGCGCCAGTAGCCGGGGCCCCAGCCAAGAGACCCAGTACTTC. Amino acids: CASSRGPSQETQYF.

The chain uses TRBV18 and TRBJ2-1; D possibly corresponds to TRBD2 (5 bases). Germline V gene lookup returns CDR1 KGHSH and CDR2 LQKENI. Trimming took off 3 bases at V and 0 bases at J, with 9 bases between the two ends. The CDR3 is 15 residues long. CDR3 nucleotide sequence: TGTGCCAGCTCACCCCTAAGCGGCTCCTACAATGAGCAGTTCTTC. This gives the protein CASSPLSGSYNEQFF.